The clone carrying this TCR beta chain was found many times. Its antigen is not known. This entry is derived from a study of T cells after posttransplantation cyclophosphamide. CDR3 size: 16 residues. The germline V gene encodes CDR1 MDHEN and CDR2 SYDVKM. Trimming at V came to 0 bases and at J to 2 bases, leaving 3 bases not matched to a gene. Busulfan-fludarabine conditioning, marrow transplant, and cyclophosphamide on days +3 and +4 were administered. Measured with immunoSEQ multiplex PCR; TCRdb has only the in-frame clones, and not every one. The sample contains approximately 25,000 clones, none of them singletons. Overall study results and limits: TRB clonality was highly associated with recipient CMV seropositivity and reactivation. Donor-recipient repertoire similarity was low at 1-2 months, rising over year one. TRB overlap between skin or GI tissue T cells and blood was limited.

The chain carries TRBV28 and TRBJ2-3; 9 positions match TRBD2. The sequence was obtained from a male patient younger than 35 who received an allogeneic stem cell transplant from a related donor, was CMV-positive, and had no GVHD. Some T cells may originate from the graft donor. Sequenced here: PBMCs, sampled after allogeneic stem cell transplant with posttransplant cyclophosphamide. This CDR3 reads CASSLWPSGTTDTQYF. The CDR3 DNA is TGTGCCAGCAGTTTATGGCCTAGCGGGACCACAGATACGCAGTATTTT.